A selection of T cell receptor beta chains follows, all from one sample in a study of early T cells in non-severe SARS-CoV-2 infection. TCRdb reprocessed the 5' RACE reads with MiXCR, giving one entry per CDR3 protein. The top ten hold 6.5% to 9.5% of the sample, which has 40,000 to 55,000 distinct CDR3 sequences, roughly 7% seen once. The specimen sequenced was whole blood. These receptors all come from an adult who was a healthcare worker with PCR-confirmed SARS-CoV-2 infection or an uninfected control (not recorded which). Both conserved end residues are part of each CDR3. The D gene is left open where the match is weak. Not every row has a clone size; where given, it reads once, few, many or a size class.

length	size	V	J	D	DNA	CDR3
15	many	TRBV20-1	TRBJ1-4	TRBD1	TGCAGTGCTAGGGGTACAGGGGGCCCGTATGAAAAACTGTTTTTT	CSARGTGGPYEKLFF
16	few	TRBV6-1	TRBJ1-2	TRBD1	TGTGCCAGCAGTGAAGCCGGACAGGGACGAATCTATGGCTACACCTTC	CASSEAGQGRIYGYTF
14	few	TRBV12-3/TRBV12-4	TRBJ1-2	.	TGTGCCAGCAGTTTGTGGGGAACAAACTATGGCTACACCTTC	CASSLWGTNYGYTF
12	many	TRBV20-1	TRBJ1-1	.	TGCAGTCCGCCGGGTCGGTGGACTGAAGCTTTCTTT	CSPPGRWTEAFF
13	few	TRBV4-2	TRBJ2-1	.	TGTGCCAGCAGCCAAGCCCCAAGCCCTAAGCAGTTCTTC	CASSQAPSPKQFF
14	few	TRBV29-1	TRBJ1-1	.	TGCAGCGTTCCCCCCCCCGCTGTGAACACTGAAGCTTTCTTT	CSVPPPAVNTEAFF
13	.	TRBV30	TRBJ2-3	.	TGTGCCTGGAGTAAAGACCGGGCTCTTACGCAGTATTTT	CAWSKDRALTQYF
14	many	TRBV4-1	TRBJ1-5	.	TGCGCCAGCAGCCACCTACAGGGAGATCAGCCCCAGCATTTT	CASSHLQGDQPQHF
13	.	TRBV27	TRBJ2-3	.	TGTGCCAGCAGCATGGACAGTCCAGATACGCAGTATTTT	CASSMDSPDTQYF
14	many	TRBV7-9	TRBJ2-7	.	TGTGCCAGCACCCGGGACTTCGACCCCTACGAGCAGTACTTC	CASTRDFDPYEQYF
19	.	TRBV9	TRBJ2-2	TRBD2	TGTGCCAGCAGCGATAGTAGGGACCTAGCGGGGGGAGGCACCGGGGAGCTGTTTTTT	CASSDSRDLAGGGTGELFF
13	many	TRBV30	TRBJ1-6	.	TGTGCCTGGAGTGTACGGGGTGGGTCACCCCTCCACTTT	CAWSVRGGSPLHF
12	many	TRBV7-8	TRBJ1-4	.	TGTGCCAGCAGTTTAGGTAGTGAAAAACTGTTTTTT	CASSLGSEKLFF
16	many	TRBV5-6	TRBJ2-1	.	TGTGCCAGCAGCCTCTTAGGGTCTAGCACCTACAATGAGCAGTTCTTC	CASSLLGSSTYNEQFF
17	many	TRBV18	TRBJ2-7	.	TGTGCCAGCTCACCCGAGAGGGGGAGAAGAAACTCCTACGAGCAGTACTTC	CASSPERGRRNSYEQYF
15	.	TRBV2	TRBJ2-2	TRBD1	TGTGCCAGCAGTGAGGGACAGTGGGCCACCGGGGAGCTGTTTTTT	CASSEGQWATGELFF
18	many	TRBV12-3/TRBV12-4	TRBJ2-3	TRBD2	TGTGCCAGCAGGCCCCGGACGGGAGGGGAGGCTAGCACAGATACGCAGTATTTT	CASRPRTGGEASTDTQYF
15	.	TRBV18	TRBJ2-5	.	TGTGCCAGCTCACCTAGACAATCCCCGGGAGAGACCCAGTACTTC	CASSPRQSPGETQYF
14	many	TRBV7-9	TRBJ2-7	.	TGTGCCAGCAGCTTAAAAGGCCCCTCCTACGAGCAGTACTTC	CASSLKGPSYEQYF
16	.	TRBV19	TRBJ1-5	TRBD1	TGTGCCAGTAGTCCCCGGACAGGGGGAAGCAATCAGCCCCAGCATTTT	CASSPRTGGSNQPQHF
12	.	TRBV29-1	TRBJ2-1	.	TGCAGCGTGATGACAGATTACAATGAGCAGTTCTTC	CSVMTDYNEQFF
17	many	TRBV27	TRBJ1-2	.	TGTGCCAGCAGGGGGTACCAGCAGGGGCGAGTCTTCTATGGCTACACCTTC	CASRGYQQGRVFYGYTF
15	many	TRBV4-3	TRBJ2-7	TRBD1	TGCGCCAGCAGCCAAGGACAGGGCCACTCCTACGAGCAGTACTTC	CASSQGQGHSYEQYF
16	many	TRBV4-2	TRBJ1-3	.	TGTGCCAGCAGCCAAGATCGGACAGCCCATGGAAACACCATATATTTT	CASSQDRTAHGNTIYF
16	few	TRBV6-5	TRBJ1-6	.	TGTGCCAGCAGTTCCCGGGGAAGCTCCTATAATTCACCCCTCCACTTT	CASSSRGSSYNSPLHF
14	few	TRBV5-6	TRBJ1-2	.	TGTGCCAGCAGCTTGGTCCCCGAGGACTATGGCTACACCTTC	CASSLVPEDYGYTF
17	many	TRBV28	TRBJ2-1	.	TGTGCCAGCAATCCTGCTTGGCGGACGAGCTCCTACAATGAGCAGTTCTTC	CASNPAWRTSSYNEQFF
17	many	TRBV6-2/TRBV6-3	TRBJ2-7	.	TGTGCCAGCAGTTACCTACAGCGACTGGGGGTGAACTACGAGCAGTACTTC	CASSYLQRLGVNYEQYF
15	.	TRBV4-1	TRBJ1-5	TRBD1	TGCGCCAGCAGCCAAGAAACACGGGACAGGCAGCCCCAGCATTTT	CASSQETRDRQPQHF
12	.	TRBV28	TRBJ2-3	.	TGTGCCAGCGCCGAGAGCACAGATACGCAGTATTTT	CASAESTDTQYF
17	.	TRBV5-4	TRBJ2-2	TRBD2	TGTGCCAGCAGCTACGGACTAGCGGGCCTGAACACCGGGGAGCTGTTTTTT	CASSYGLAGLNTGELFF
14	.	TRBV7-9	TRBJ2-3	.	TGTGCCACGCAACATCCCGGCCACACAGATACGCAGTATTTT	CATQHPGHTDTQYF
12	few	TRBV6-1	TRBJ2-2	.	TGTGCCAGCAGGGCCTGGGTGGGGGAGCTGTTTTTT	CASRAWVGELFF
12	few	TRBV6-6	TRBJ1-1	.	TGTGCCAGCGACACAGGGTTGGGTGAAGCTTTCTTT	CASDTGLGEAFF
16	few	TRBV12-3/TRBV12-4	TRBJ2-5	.	TGTGCCAGCAGTTCCCCCTTTTCGTGGTTGGGAGAGACCCAGTACTTC	CASSSPFSWLGETQYF
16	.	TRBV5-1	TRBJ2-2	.	TGCGCCAGCAGCTCCTCCTCGACAGGGAACACCGGGGAGCTGTTTTTT	CASSSSSTGNTGELFF
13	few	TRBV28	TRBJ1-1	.	TGTGCCAGCCGGCGAGGGGCGAACACTGAAGCTTTCTTT	CASRRGANTEAFF
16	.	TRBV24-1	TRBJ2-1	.	TGTGCCACCAGTGATCAGGAACGGAGCTCCTACAATGAGCAGTTCTTC	CATSDQERSSYNEQFF
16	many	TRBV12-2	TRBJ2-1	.	TGTGCAAGTCGCTTAAAGTCCGGGACAGGCCCGGGTGAGCAGTTCTTC	CASRLKSGTGPGEQFF
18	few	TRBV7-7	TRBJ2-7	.	TGTGCTAGCAGCTTAATTCCAGGTGAAGTCCTACGGGACTACGAGCAGTACTTC	CASSLIPGEVLRDYEQYF
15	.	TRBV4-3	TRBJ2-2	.	TGCGCCAGCAGCCAAGAATACAGGGACACCGGGGAGCTGTTTTTT	CASSQEYRDTGELFF
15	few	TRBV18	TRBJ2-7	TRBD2	TGTGCCAGCTCACCACAGGCTAGCGGGGGTTACGAGCAGTACTTC	CASSPQASGGYEQYF
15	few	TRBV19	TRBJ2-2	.	TGTGCCAGTAGTATCCTCGTGGTTGGGACCGGGGAGCTGTTTTTT	CASSILVVGTGELFF
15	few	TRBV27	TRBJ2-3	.	TGTGCCAGCAGTTTACGGGCCGGCAGGGTGGATACGCAGTATTTT	CASSLRAGRVDTQYF
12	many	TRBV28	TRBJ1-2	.	TGTGCCAGCAGTCGGACAGTGTATGGCTACACCTTC	CASSRTVYGYTF
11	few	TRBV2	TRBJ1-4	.	TGTGCCAGCTCTCAGGGAGAAAAACTGTTTTTT	CASSQGEKLFF
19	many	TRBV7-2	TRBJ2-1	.	TGTGCCAGCAGCTCCGTAAGACTACCCGGCTATAGCTCCTACAATGAGCAGTTCTTC	CASSSVRLPGYSSYNEQFF
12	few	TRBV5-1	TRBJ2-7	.	TGCGCCAGCAGCTTGACTAGCCACGAGCAGTACTTC	CASSLTSHEQYF
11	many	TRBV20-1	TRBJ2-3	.	TGCAGTGCCGGGCCCTTAGATACGCAGTATTTT	CSAGPLDTQYF
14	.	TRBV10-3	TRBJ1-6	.	TGTGCCACTGCATTGCAGGGAGGGAATTCACCCCTCCACTTT	CATALQGGNSPLHF
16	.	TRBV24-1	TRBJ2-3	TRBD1	TGTGCCACCAGTGATCGTGACAGGGTAATGACAGATACGCAGTATTTT	CATSDRDRVMTDTQYF
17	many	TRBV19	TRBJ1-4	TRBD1	TGTGCCAGTAGTACTCCGGGACAGTATGCAACTAATGAAAAACTGTTTTTT	CASSTPGQYATNEKLFF
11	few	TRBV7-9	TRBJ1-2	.	TGTGCCAGCAGCTCCATCTATGGCTACACCTTC	CASSSIYGYTF